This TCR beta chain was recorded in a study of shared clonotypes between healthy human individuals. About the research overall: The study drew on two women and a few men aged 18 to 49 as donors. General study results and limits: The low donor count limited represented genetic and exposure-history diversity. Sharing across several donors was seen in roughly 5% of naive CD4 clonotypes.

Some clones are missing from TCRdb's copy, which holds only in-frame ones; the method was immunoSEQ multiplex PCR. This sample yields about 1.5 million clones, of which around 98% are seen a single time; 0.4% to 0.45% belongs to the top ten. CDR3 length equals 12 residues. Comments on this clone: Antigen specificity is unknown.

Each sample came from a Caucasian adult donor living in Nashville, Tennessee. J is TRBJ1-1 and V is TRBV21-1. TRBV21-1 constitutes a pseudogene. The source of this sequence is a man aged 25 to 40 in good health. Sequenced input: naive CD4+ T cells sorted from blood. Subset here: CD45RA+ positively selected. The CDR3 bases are TGTGCCAGCAGCCTCAGGAGGGTTGAAGCTTTCTTT. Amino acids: CASSLRRVEAFF.